These 32 T cell receptor beta chains were all obtained from the same sample, sequenced in a study of cytomegalovirus exposure and HLA in healthy donors. Primers: 60 Vbeta forward and 13 Jbeta reverse. Here immunoSEQ multiplex PCR was the method, and the copy in TCRdb shows in-frame clones only, minus some. This table holds around 97,000 clones, roughly three quarters found once. What was sequenced was PBMCs. The receptors originated from a young woman in good health and CMV-seropositive.

The table lists this clone with a count of one. This CDR3 reads CASSYGTSGADTQYF. The CDR3 nucleotides are TGTGCCAGCAGTTACGGGACTAGCGGAGCAGATACGCAGTATTTT. This rearrangement joins TRBV27 to TRBJ2-3; 11 bases align to TRBD2. The CDR3 is made up of 15 amino acids. J was trimmed by 4 bases and V by 4 bases; bases with no gene match: 4. Germline-derived CDR1 and CDR2 are MNHEY and SMNVEV (reference sequence).

The chain couples TRBV7-3 to TRBJ1-1, with D maybe TRBD1 (6 bases). The CDR3 is made up of 15 amino acids. Germline assignment: CDR1 SGHTA and CDR2 FQGTGA. Trimming stripped 3 bases from V and 5 bases from J, with 16 bases between. CDR3: CASSLNRGAETEAFF. The DNA of the CDR3 is TGTGCCAGCAGCTTGAATCGGGGGGCTGAAACTGAAGCTTTCTTT.

This clone was counted a few times. The chain employs TRBV4-2 and TRBJ2-7; 12 bases match TRBD2. Trimming cost V 4 bases and J 2 bases; bases outside gene matches: 6. This CDR3 spans 16 amino acids. Germline-derived CDR1 and CDR2 are LGHNA and YNFKEQ. This CDR3 reads CASSRGLAGRTYEQYF. DNA of the CDR3: TGTGCCAGCAGCCGAGGACTAGCGGGAAGGACCTACGAGCAGTACTTC.

The chain links TRBV28 to TRBJ1-1; a weak D match, TRBD1 (6 bases). Germline V gives CDR1 MDHEN, CDR2 SYDVKM. The CDR3 consists of 14 residues. Trimming took off 5 bases at V and 1 base at J, with 11 bases between the two ends. Written as DNA, the CDR3 is TGTGCCAGCAGTATCCTGACAGGGAACACTGAAGCTTTCTTT. Encoded protein: CASSILTGNTEAFF.

Only one count was recorded for this clone. CDR3 sequence: CASSAKDTTPYEQYF. Written as DNA, the CDR3 is TGTGCCAGCAGCGCAAAGGACACCACCCCCTACGAGCAGTACTTC. The genes are TRBV7-9 and TRBJ2-5; possible D gene TRBD1, 5 bases. The J call is in doubt because the DNA end fits TRBJ2-7 better. Germline assignment: CDR1 SEHNR and CDR2 FQNEAQ (reference sequence). The CDR3 covers 15 residues.

This clone was counted a few times. V usage is TRBV9 and J usage is TRBJ1-6, with D possibly being TRBD1 (6 bases). V was trimmed by 3 bases and J by 14 bases, leaving 12 bases between them. The CDR3 sequence is 12 residues long. Per germline, CDR1 SGDLS and CDR2 YYNGEE. CDR3 DNA sequence: TGTGCCAGCAGCGGAGGGGGTAAGACCCTCCACTTT. Its translation: CASSGGGKTLHF.

In this sample, this clone turned up a few times. The V and J genes are TRBV6-1 and TRBJ2-1; weak D call: TRBD2 (6 bases). The germline V gene has CDR1 MNHNS and CDR2 SASEGT. The CDR3 is 17 residues long. With 2 bases removed from V and 1 base from J, the gap between germline ends came to 15 bases. The CDR3, as DNA: TGTGCCAGCAGTGAACTAGCTGCTAGCGCTTCCTACAATGAGCAGTTCTTC. Amino acid sequence: CASSELAASASYNEQFF.

Comment on this clone: At the DNA level, this CDR3 is encoded by other sequences in the same sample as well. The V and J genes are TRBV5-1 and TRBJ2-3; D perhaps matches TRBD2 (5 bases). CDR1 is SGHRS, CDR2 YFSETQ, per germline. This CDR3 is built from 12 residues. V shed 0 bases and J shed 6 bases, with 5 bases lying between them. CDR3: CASSLAGDTQYF. CDR3 coding DNA: TGCGCCAGCAGCTTGGCGGGGGATACGCAGTATTTT.

About this clone itself: The junction departs from germline at one end; a sequencing error may be responsible. The V and J genes are TRBV5-1 and TRBJ1-3; D uncertain. The CDR3 is 14 residues long. Germline values: CDR1 SGHRS, CDR2 YFSETQ. CDR3 coding DNA: TGCGCCAGCAGTACCGGGAGTTCTGAAAACACCATATATTTT. Its translation is CASSTGSSENTIYF.

This clone was observed a few times. The V gene is TRBV4-1, the J gene TRBJ2-7; a possible D gene is TRBD2 (6 bases). Germline CDR1 reads MGHRA; CDR2 reads YSYEKL. The CDR3 extends over 16 amino acids. Trimming shortened V by 0 bases and J by 2 bases, and 14 bases separated the two germline ends. The CDR3 loop reads CASSQDYGSSTYEQYF. CDR3 bases: TGCGCCAGCAGCCAAGACTACGGGAGTTCCACCTACGAGCAGTACTTC.

The chain couples TRBV7-6 to TRBJ2-5; 10 nucleotides match TRBD2. The CDR3 is 15 residues long. Germline CDR1 reads SGHVS; CDR2 reads FNYEAQ. Trimming cost V 1 base and J 1 base; bases outside gene matches: 0. In DNA, the CDR3 is TGTGCCAGCAGCTTAGGGACTAGCGGCCAAGAGACCCAGTACTTC. It specifies CASSLGTSGQETQYF.

This chain uses TRBV6-5 with TRBJ2-7; 7 nucleotides align to TRBD1. Germline V gene sequence: CDR1 MNHEY, CDR2 SVGAGI. V lost 7 bases, J lost 5 bases, and 11 bases stayed unmatched. The CDR3 spans 14 residues. The CDR3, as DNA: TGTGCCAGCACCCCCGACAGGGCAAGGAACGAGCAGTACTTC. Translation gives CASTPDRARNEQYF.

The chain links TRBV27 to TRBJ2-5; D is perhaps TRBD2 (6 bases). Trimming removed 6 bases from V and 4 bases from J, with 15 bases in between. The germline V gene encodes CDR1 MNHEY and CDR2 SMNVEV (reference sequence). The CDR3 spans 14 residues. In DNA form, the CDR3 reads TGTGCCAGCAGGGGGAGGCTAGTGGTAGAGACCCAGTACTTC. Amino acid sequence: CASRGRLVVETQYF.

V and J are TRBV2 and TRBJ2-7, with 10 bases aligning to TRBD1. CDR1 is SNHLY, CDR2 FYNNEI, per germline. The CDR3 is made up of 15 amino acids. The J segment lost 2 bases and the V segment lost 6 bases, leaving 7 bases of the junction unmatched. CDR3 sequence (DNA): TGTGCCAGCAGGCGAGGGACAGGGGAACCCTACGAGCAGTACTTC. It specifies CASRRGTGEPYEQYF.

This clone was detected a few times. V and J are TRBV28 and TRBJ2-7; 8 bases align to TRBD1. V lost 4 bases, J lost 2 bases, and 7 bases stayed unmatched. The CDR3 sequence is 15 residues long. Germline loops: CDR1 MDHEN, CDR2 SYDVKM. The CDR3 spells CASSWSGTGTYEQYF. CDR3 nucleotides: TGTGCCAGCAGTTGGTCCGGGACAGGAACCTACGAGCAGTACTTC.

The V call is TRBV5-1, the J call TRBJ2-3, with D perhaps matching TRBD2 (5 bases). This CDR3 is built from 15 residues. V dropped 3 bases and J dropped 0 bases, with 11 bases sitting between them. Germline lookup yields CDR1 SGHRS and CDR2 YFSETQ. The CDR3, as DNA: TGCGCCAGCAGCTCGAATTTAGCGAGCACAGATACGCAGTATTTT. It codes for CASSSNLASTDTQYF.

This clone was detected only a few times. This chain links TRBV7-2 with TRBJ2-2; a weak D match, TRBD1 (6 bases). The V end was cut by 5 bases, the J end by 3 bases, with 13 bases between. The CDR3 has 15 amino acids. Germline loops: CDR1 SGHTA, CDR2 FQGNSA. The CDR3 DNA reads TGTGCCAGCAGCGCCAGGGGTTCATACACCGGGGAGCTGTTTTTT. Translation: CASSARGSYTGELFF.

The chain carries TRBV7-6 and TRBJ1-2; D gene unclear. Deletions cut 1 base from V and 5 bases from J, with 8 bases between. The germline V gene encodes CDR1 SGHVS and CDR2 FNYEAQ. The CDR3 has 13 amino acids. This CDR3 is CASSLEAGYGYTF. CDR3 nucleotide sequence: TGTGCCAGCAGCTTAGAGGCAGGATATGGCTACACCTTC. The whole variable domain, remainder taken from reference TRBV7-6 and TRBJ1-2, is GAGVSQSPRYKVTKRGQDVALRCDPISGHVSLYWYRQALGQGPEFLTYFNYEAQQDKSGLPNDRFSAERPEGSISTLTIQRTEQRDSAMYRCASSLEAGYGYTFGSGTRLTVV.

This chain joins TRBV6-6 and TRBJ2-7; D ambiguous. Germline CDR1 MNHNY, CDR2 SVGAGI (reference sequence). The CDR3 runs to 14 residues. V lost 2 bases and J lost 1, with 9 bases in between. As DNA, the CDR3 is TGTGCCAGCAGTTACGAATACCGGTCCTACGAGCAGTACTTC. Residues: CASSYEYRSYEQYF.

This clone was observed a few times. This chain uses TRBV6-5 with TRBJ1-1; 8 positions agree with TRBD1. Unmatched junction bases numbered 7, after V lost 6 bases and J lost 13 bases. The CDR3 contains 11 residues. The germline CDR1 and CDR2 sequences are MNHEY and SVGAGI. In DNA, the CDR3 is TGTGCCAGCAGGGCCAGGGGGCGGGATTTCTTT. It encodes CASRARGRDFF.

The rearrangement joins TRBV6-1 to TRBJ2-2, with 9 bases matching TRBD2. V was pared by 4 bases and J by 7 bases, with 13 bases of the junction left unmatched. CDR1 is MNHNS, CDR2 SASEGT, per germline. The CDR3 is 17 amino acids. CDR3 sequence reads: CASSVFPAGGGSGELFF. The CDR3 coding sequence is TGTGCCAGCAGTGTGTTTCCAGCGGGGGGAGGAAGCGGGGAGCTGTTTTTT.

This clone was recorded a few times. The chain combines TRBV5-4 with TRBJ1-1; TRBD1 aligns across 9 bases. The CDR3 totals 16 residues. Germline V gives CDR1 SGHNT, CDR2 YYREEE (reference sequence). With 4 bases clipped from V and 4 bases from J, the junction kept 11 bases outside the gene matches. CDR3 protein: CASSPKQGAWGTEAFF. CDR3 DNA: TGTGCCAGCAGCCCAAAACAGGGGGCATGGGGCACTGAAGCTTTCTTT.

The V and J genes are TRBV7-6 and TRBJ2-4; D may be TRBD2 (6 bases). CDR3 length: 15 residues. CDR1 SGHVS and CDR2 FNYEAQ come from the germline V gene. V was trimmed by 4 bases and J by 8 bases, leaving 18 bases between them. The CDR3 bases are TGTGCCAGCAGCTCACCCTCCCAGGGAGGAGACATTCAGTACTTC. Translation gives CASSSPSQGGDIQYF.

The rearrangement joins TRBV7-2 to TRBJ2-3; possible D gene TRBD2, 5 bases. CDR1 SGHTA and CDR2 FQGNSA come from the germline V gene. CDR3 length equals 12 residues. V lost 1 base and J 11 bases, leaving 10 bases between the germline ends. The CDR3, as DNA: TGTGCCAGCAGCTTAGGCCGGGGTGGGCAGTATTTT. It is translated as CASSLGRGGQYF.

This clone is a singleton in its sample. The J gene is TRBJ1-3, the V gene TRBV2; D remains unclear. From germline, CDR1 is SNHLY and CDR2 FYNNEI. The CDR3 length is 14 residues. Trimming took off 2 bases at V and 0 bases at J, with 5 bases between the two ends. Here the CDR3 DNA reads TGTGCCAGCAGTGAACTGTTCTCTGGAAACACCATATATTTT. Encoded protein: CASSELFSGNTIYF.

This clone has only a few counts. The rearrangement joins TRBV4-3 to TRBJ1-4; D remains unclear. The ends were cut back, 4 bases at V and 0 bases at J, with 6 bases in the middle. The CDR3 sequence is 14 residues long. Germline CDR1 LGHNA, CDR2 YSLEER. CDR3 DNA: TGCGCCAGCAGCCCGTTTACAACTAATGAAAAACTGTTTTTT. This sequence encodes CASSPFTTNEKLFF.

The gene calls are TRBV7-2 and TRBJ2-1; a weak D match, TRBD2 (5 bases). V was cut by 5 bases and J by 3 bases, with 14 bases left in between. Germline V gives CDR1 SGHTA, CDR2 FQGNSA. The CDR3 length is 15 residues. Here the CDR3 DNA reads TGTGCCAGCAGCAGCCGCTACCGGGACTACAATGAGCAGTTCTTC. Its translation is CASSSRYRDYNEQFF. Full variable domain (remainder filled in from reference TRBV7-2 and TRBJ2-1): GAGVSQSPSNKVTEKGKDVELRCDPISGHTALYWYRQSLGQGLEFLIYFQGNSAPDKSGLPSDRFSAERTGGSVSTLTIQRTQQEDSAVYLCASSSRYRDYNEQFFGPGTRLTVL.

The chain combines TRBV29-1 with TRBJ2-1; 7 positions match TRBD1. The V segment lost 2 bases and the J segment 13 bases; nucleotides outside the gene matches: 17. The germline CDR1 and CDR2 sequences are SQVTM and ANQGSEA. The CDR3 is 15 amino acids. The CDR3 coding sequence is TGCAGCGTTGAACCCTCCAGGGGGAGCGAAGAGACCCAGTTCTTC. Its protein is CSVEPSRGSEETQFF.

This rearrangement joins TRBV18 to TRBJ1-1; 8 bases are shared with TRBD1. CDR3 size: 14 residues. The ends lost 3 bases at V and 3 bases at J; junction bases unmatched: 3. The germline V gene has CDR1 KGHSH and CDR2 LQKENI. The CDR3 is CASSPGTGYTEAFF. The CDR3 DNA follows: TGTGCCAGCTCACCGGGGACAGGTTACACTGAAGCTTTCTTT.

The chain combines TRBV27 with TRBJ2-5; 10 nucleotides match TRBD2. Germline CDR1 is MNHEY and CDR2 is SMNVEV (reference sequence). J lost 4 bases, V lost 5 bases, and 10 bases had no gene match. The CDR3 is 16 amino acids. This chain's CDR3 is CASSLSSGSRRETQYF. The CDR3 nucleotides are TGTGCCAGCAGTCTCTCTAGCGGGAGTAGGCGAGAGACCCAGTACTTC.

The chain recombines TRBV7-2 with TRBJ2-7; 10 bases agree with TRBD2. The J segment lost 5 bases and the V segment lost 1 base, leaving 8 bases of the junction unmatched. Germline V gene lookup returns CDR1 SGHTA and CDR2 FQGNSA. The CDR3 has 16 residues. As DNA, the CDR3 is TGTGCCAGCAGCTTAGTTCTAGCGGGAGCGATTAACGAGCAGTACTTC. Translation: CASSLVLAGAINEQYF.

This chain uses TRBV2 with TRBJ2-1; 7 nucleotides match TRBD2. This CDR3 comprises 15 residues. Germline V gives CDR1 SNHLY, CDR2 FYNNEI. J gave up 5 bases and V 7 bases, and 11 bases lay outside the gene matches. The CDR3 loop reads CASTMGREKDNEQFF. The CDR3 DNA reads as TGTGCCAGCACCATGGGGCGGGAGAAGGACAATGAGCAGTTCTTC.